The rows below give T cell receptor beta chains drawn from one sample of a study of PD-L1 blockade in urothelial cancer. TCRdb's copy holds only in-frame clones and misses some; the assay was immunoSEQ multiplex PCR. Of tens of thousands of clones in the sample, about 89% are singletons; the top ten hold 3% to 4.5%. The sample in question was PBMCs, obtained around atezolizumab (anti-PD-L1) treatment. The receptors come from a man aged 50 to 59 with urothelial cancer. CDR3s leave out the opening cysteine and the closing phenylalanine or tryptophan.

V gene	J gene	CDR3 protein
TRBV27	TRBJ1-5	ASPEDRGLVNQPQH
TRBV2	TRBJ1-1	ASSEGHGAF
TRBV11-2	TRBJ2-1	ASSLGPSGAPYNEQF
TRBV27	TRBJ1-5	ASSLAINQPQH
TRBV10-3	TRBJ2-3	AIMSGESPTDTQY
TRBV6-1	TRBJ2-1	ASSDREGTSGRGEQF
TRBV9	TRBJ2-7	ASSVVGSSYEQY
TRBV7-9	TRBJ2-5	ASSLALGPGETQY
TRBV5-1	TRBJ1-2	ASSAEGRYGYT
TRBV4-1	TRBJ2-2	ASSRGTSVSGELF
TRBV10-2	TRBJ1-3	AKQSSGNTIY
TRBV11-3	TRBJ1-5	ASSFRGISNQPQH
TRBV5-6	TRBJ2-5	ASSLQDQETQY
TRBV7-9	TRBJ2-7	ATPREDRVYEQY
TRBV30	TRBJ1-4	AWSRQGINEKLF
TRBV30	TRBJ1-2	AWSVLRGAGGYT
TRBV4-2	TRBJ2-7	ASSQEPGLAGLGEQY
TRBV30	TRBJ1-1	AWNQGNTEAF
TRBV19	TRBJ2-7	ASSIVRDSFYEQY
TRBV6-1	TRBJ2-5	ASSRDQETQY
TRBV5-1	TRBJ2-3	ASSLGRDSYTDTQY
TRBV15	TRBJ2-7	ATSPNFMQDEQY
TRBV7-2	TRBJ2-7	ASREGASRTYEQY
TRBV7-9	TRBJ2-3	ASSRGDTQY
TRBV27	TRBJ2-3	ASSSIPTLLAGSTDTQY
TRBV6-6	TRBJ2-1	ASSFYRGLSYNEQF
TRBV20-1	TRBJ2-4	SAQTTDIQY
TRBV7-7	TRBJ2-1	ASSLGGLNEQF
TRBV18	TRBJ2-7	ASSGARINRGEQY
TRBV9	TRBJ2-1	ASSIGPGTTGGQF
TRBV19	TRBJ2-1	ASSILRGNEQF
TRBV18	TRBJ2-5	ASSADRGAGTQY
TRBV7-9	TRBJ2-7	ASSLAGQTYEQY
TRBV6-5	TRBJ1-2	ASWGSTRNYGYT
TRBV6-5	TRBJ2-7	ASSRGTGAYEQY
TRBV19	TRBJ1-5	ASSIGQHSNQPQH
TRBV18	TRBJ2-7	ASSPLVRTTFSGDEQY
TRBV5-4	TRBJ2-3	ASSLLSDTQY
TRBV28	TRBJ2-1	ASSTRLAGFYNEQF
TRBV6-1	TRBJ1-5	ASRLGQGVNQPQH
TRBV6-1	TRBJ2-1	ASITTPGRPTWF
TRBV6-4	TRBJ2-5	ASSPGTSGAETQY
TRBV11-2	TRBJ1-2	ASRRLAGARHGYT
TRBV15	TRBJ2-4	ATTAGGGPNIQY
TRBV12-5	TRBJ1-6	ASGLVPTGAYNSPLH
TRBV2	TRBJ2-7	ASSEALLQWGERVYEQY
TRBV6-1	TRBJ2-7	ASRVGPPYEQY
TRBV10-1	TRBJ2-7	ASSESATGGTYEQY